These 23 T cell receptor beta chains came from one sample sequenced in a study of metastatic and nonmetastatic thyroid tumors. TCRdb used MiXCR to call clones anew from the PCR reads. The repertoire holds about 49,000 clones, with roughly 22% as singletons. Thyroid surgery was performed in patients who had received no treatment beforehand. The sequenced sample was blood. The source is a female donor with papillary thyroid cancer or a benign thyroid nodule (not recorded which). Some clones in this sample may be carry-over from other donors' samples.

This clone was detected many times. The CDR3 coding sequence is TGTGCCAGCAGCTTGCCCCACGAGCAGTACTTC. The encoded protein is CASSLPHEQYF. The J gene is TRBJ2-7, the V gene TRBV11-2, with D unresolved. The CDR3 loop spans 11 amino acids. Germline V CDR1 and CDR2: SGHAT, FQNNGV. V was trimmed by 3 bases and J by 5 bases, leaving 5 bases between them.

The chain has TRBV5-4 and TRBJ2-3; D gene ambiguous. Germline V CDR1 and CDR2: SGHNT, YYREEE (reference sequence). This CDR3 region has 13 residues. Trimming took off 6 bases at V and 0 bases at J, with 8 bases between the two ends. CDR3 nucleotide sequence: TGTGCCAGCACCTCGACTAGCACAGATACGCAGTATTTT. As protein: CASTSTSTDTQYF.

The V and J genes are TRBV20-1 and TRBJ2-7; possibly TRBD1 for D (5 bases). The CDR3 length is 15 residues. With 0 bases removed from V and 2 bases from J, the gap between germline ends came to 14 bases. Per the germline V gene, CDR1 is DFQATT and CDR2 is SNEGSKA (reference sequence). The CDR3 here is CSARDRDKGTYEQYF. The CDR3 coding sequence is TGCAGTGCTAGAGATCGAGATAAGGGGACCTACGAGCAGTACTTC.

This clone has ten or more counts. The junction does not match germline at one end; this may be a read error. The chain has TRBV20-1 and TRBJ2-3, with D perhaps TRBD2 (6 bases). There are 12 residues in the CDR3. CDR1 is DFQATT, CDR2 SNEGSKA, per germline (reference sequence). CDR3 loop: CSARSDYRGPPF. In DNA form, the CDR3 reads TGCAGTGCTAGATCGGACTATAGAGGCCCCCCTTTT.

As for this clone: Sequence at one end of the junction differs from germline and may be a read error. DNA of the CDR3: TGCAGTGCTAGTCCCAGAAAAGACATTAAGTACTTC. This codes for CSASPRKDIKYF. The rearrangement uses TRBV20-1 and TRBJ2-4; D is unresolved. The CDR3 is made up of 12 amino acids. Germline-derived CDR1 and CDR2 are DFQATT and SNEGSKA (reference sequence).

Details on this clone: One base away lies a much larger clone, so this may be a sequencing read error. The chain uses TRBV5-4 and TRBJ2-7, with 7 bases identical to TRBD2. The germline CDR1 and CDR2 sequences are SGHNT and YYREEE (reference sequence). This CDR3 spans 15 amino acids. The CDR3 DNA is TGTGCCATCAGCTTGGCGTCTAGCGGTGGGATAGAGCAGTACTTC. This encodes CAISLASSGGIEQYF.

This clone was recorded a few times. A much bigger clone sits one base away, suggesting this may be a read error. This rearrangement joins TRBV5-6 to TRBJ2-7; 9 nucleotides line up with TRBD2. The CDR3 runs to 16 residues. The germline V gene has CDR1 SGHDT and CDR2 YYEEEE. With V trimmed by 4 bases and J by 1 base, 9 bases remained unmatched. CDR3 residues: CASSVRAGGPSYEQYF. CDR3 nucleotide sequence: TGTGCCAGCAGCGTGCGGGCGGGAGGGCCATCCTACGAGCAGTACTTC.

The sample holds many counts of this clone. A single base separates this from a much larger clone, so it may be a read error. CDR3 coding DNA: TGTGCCAGCAGTCCCAGAGGGTGGACAGGCCCGACTAAGGGTGGCTACACCTTC. It is translated as CASSPRGWTGPTKGGYTF. The V call is TRBV27, the J call TRBJ1-2, with 7 bases fitting TRBD1. The CDR3 is 18 residues long. Trimming removed 5 bases from V and 7 bases from J; junction bases left unmatched: 22. Germline CDR1 reads MNHEY; CDR2 reads SMNVEV (reference sequence).

This clone was seen ten or more times. The chain has TRBV27 and TRBJ1-4; D not certain. In germline, CDR1 is MNHEY, CDR2 SMNVEV (reference sequence). The V end lost 3 bases, the J end lost 4 bases, and 6 bases lay between the germline ends. The CDR3 is made up of 13 amino acids. The CDR3 DNA is TGTGCCAGCAGTTTGCAGAATAATGAAAAACTGTTTTTT. The encoded protein is CASSLQNNEKLFF.

This clone was recorded at least ten times. The rearrangement joins TRBV4-1 to TRBJ1-3, with D uncertain. The length of the CDR3 is 15 residues. Germline V lookup: CDR1 MGHRA, CDR2 YSYEKL. Deletions cut 0 bases from V and 4 bases from J, with 10 bases between. The chain's CDR3 is CASSQDPARGNTIYF. The CDR3 coding sequence is TGCGCCAGCAGCCAAGATCCGGCCAGGGGAAACACCATATATTTT.

This clone has at least ten counts. V gene TRBV20-1 combines with J gene TRBJ1-1, with 7 positions matching TRBD1. From germline, CDR1 is DFQATT and CDR2 SNEGSKA (reference sequence). After removal of 3 bases from V and 1 base from J, the junction contained 5 bases not matched to a gene. This CDR3 has 14 amino acids. CDR3 loop: CSARDRLGNTEAFF. The CDR3 nucleotides read TGCAGTGCTAGGGACAGGCTGGGGAACACTGAAGCTTTCTTT.

Notes on this clone: Additional DNA sequences in this sample encode the identical CDR3. V usage is TRBV27 and J usage is TRBJ1-4, with 9 nucleotides matching TRBD1. V dropped 4 bases and J dropped 11; count of bases not matched to a gene: 8. Looked up from germline, CDR1 is MNHEY and CDR2 is SMNVEV (reference sequence). This CDR3 comprises 14 residues. The DNA of the CDR3 is TGTGCCAGCAGTTCCAGCCCTGACAGGGGGAAACTGTTTTTT. Protein: CASSSSPDRGKLFF.

A note on this clone: At one end, the junction sequence differs from germline, possibly due to a read error. Additional DNA sequences in this sample encode the identical CDR3. The chain employs TRBV5-1 and TRBJ1-2; 7 positions match TRBD1. CDR3 length: 14 residues. The germline CDR1 and CDR2 sequences are SGHRS and YFSETQ. The CDR3 nucleotides are TGCGCCAGCAGCATCGACAGGGTGCGCTATGGCTACACATTC. As protein: CASSIDRVRYGYTF.

This clone occurred many times. The chain has TRBV5-1 and TRBJ2-5; possibly TRBD2 for D (6 bases). The CDR3 spans 14 residues. Germline V gene sequence: CDR1 SGHRS, CDR2 YFSETQ. The V and J ends lost 2 bases and 3 bases respectively, with 11 bases between them. The CDR3 DNA follows: TGCGCCAGCAGCTTTGGGACTGCCGAAGAGACCCAGTACTTC. Its protein is CASSFGTAEETQYF.

This clone was seen many times. The rearrangement joins TRBV9 to TRBJ2-3; D is undetermined. The V gene's germline CDR1 is SGDLS and CDR2 YYNGEE. This CDR3 is 16 amino acids long. V was shortened by 5 bases and J by 4 bases, with 20 bases between the two germline ends. The CDR3 DNA reads TGTGCCAGCAGACCTACACCGGGCTTAGGCCCAGATACGCAGTATTTT. Amino acid sequence: CASRPTPGLGPDTQYF.

Regarding this clone: A much larger clonotype is one base distant, so this may be a read error. The chain carries TRBV29-1 and TRBJ2-7, with D perhaps TRBD1 or TRBD2 (5 bases each). The CDR3 is 13 amino acids. Trimming cost V 7 bases and J 7 bases, with 20 bases left between them. In germline, CDR1 is SQVTM, CDR2 ANQGSEA. The CDR3: CSATEGWGWEQYF. CDR3 in DNA: TGCAGCGCAACAGAAGGGTGGGGGTGGGAGCAGTACTTC.

This clone was seen at least ten times. The chain has TRBV27 and TRBJ2-1; D unresolved. CDR3 length: 12 residues. Trimming removed 1 base at V and 10 bases at J, with 8 bases between. CDR1 is MNHEY, CDR2 SMNVEV, per germline (reference sequence). The CDR3 sequence is CASSLFSGEQFF. DNA for the CDR3: TGTGCCAGCAGTTTATTTTCTGGCGAGCAGTTCTTC.

The table lists this clone with a few counts. The chain recombines TRBV6-1 with TRBJ2-7, with D unresolved. Deletions cut 7 bases from V and 6 bases from J, with 19 bases between. The CDR3 covers 14 residues. CDR1 and CDR2 from the germline V gene are MNHNS and SASEGT. The DNA of the CDR3 is TGTGCCAGCACTACTACCTGGACCAGTGGCGAGCAGTACTTC. Translated: CASTTTWTSGEQYF.

In its sample, this clone was seen a few times. A much more abundant neighbour one base away suggests this may be a read error. The gene calls are TRBV19 and TRBJ1-5, with D possibly TRBD1 on 5 matching bases. Germline V gives CDR1 LNHDA, CDR2 SQIVND (reference sequence). The CDR3 runs to 14 residues. The V gene lost 7 bases and the J gene lost 9 bases, with 19 bases spanning the gap. This CDR3 reads CASNLIREGMPQHF. CDR3 DNA sequence: TGTGCCAGTAATCTAATCAGGGAAGGCATGCCCCAGCATTTT.

This clone was seen at least ten times. The gene calls are TRBV5-1 and TRBJ2-1; 7 nucleotides agree with TRBD2. The CDR3 covers 15 residues. CDR1 and CDR2 (germline): SGHRS, YFSETQ. With V trimmed by 4 bases and J by 7 bases, 11 bases remained unmatched. The CDR3 DNA is TGCGCCAGCAGCGGAGGACTAGGAGGGAAAAATGAGCAGTTCTTC. Its protein product is CASSGGLGGKNEQFF.

This clone was counted ten times or more. A much larger clone lies one base from this, so it may be a read error. Other DNA sequences of this sample code for an identical CDR3. The V and J genes are TRBV6-2 or TRBV6-3 and TRBJ2-7; D is tentatively TRBD1 or TRBD2 (5 bases each). The CDR3 is 14 amino acids. Germline CDR1 reads MNHEY; CDR2 reads SVGEGT. V shed 6 bases and J shed 5 bases, with 17 bases lying between them. As DNA, the CDR3 is TGTGCCAGCAGCCGTGGTTGGGGGTCAAACGAGCAGTACTTC. Translating gives CASSRGWGSNEQYF.

Ten or more counts support this clone. This rearrangement joins TRBV4-1 to TRBJ1-2; 7 bases are shared with TRBD1. The CDR3 runs to 14 residues. Germline CDR1 is MGHRA and CDR2 is YSYEKL. J lost 7 bases, V lost 4 bases, and 9 bases had no gene match. CDR3 residues: CASSPSTGVGGYTF. CDR3 sequence (DNA): TGCGCCAGCAGCCCCTCAACAGGGGTTGGTGGCTACACCTTC.

This clone was observed a few times. A read error may explain this, as a much larger clone is one base away. Other DNA sequences from this sample encode an identical CDR3 as well. V usage is TRBV29-1 and J usage is TRBJ1-2; D call uncertain. V was clipped by 4 bases and J by 0 bases, with 12 bases between them. In germline, CDR1 is SQVTM, CDR2 ANQGSEA. This CDR3 is built from 14 residues. The DNA of the CDR3 is TGCAGCGTTGTCGCCTTTGGCGCTAACTATGGCTACACCTTC. Translation: CSVVAFGANYGYTF.